One sample yielded the 28 T cell receptor beta chains listed below, sequenced in a study of blood T cell repertoires in COVID-19. Sequenced by immunoSEQ multiplex PCR; TCRdb stores in-frame clones only, minus some. The sample lists some 150,000 clones, 65% to 90% seen once, with less than 3.5% in the top ten. Sequencing input: peripheral blood. Receptors were obtained from a man between 65 and 85 years old with acute or convalescent COVID-19.

The chain employs TRBV29-1 and TRBJ1-2, with 7 bases that match TRBD1. CDR1 SQVTM and CDR2 ANQGSEA come from the germline V gene. CDR3 size: 11 residues. V trimming: 6 bases; J trimming: 8 bases; junction bases outside the gene matches: 6. CDR3 in amino acids: CSVLQGQGYTF. Here the CDR3 DNA reads TGCAGCGTGCTACAGGGGCAAGGCTACACCTTC. Combining the CDR3 with reference TRBV29-1 and TRBJ1-2 gives the whole variable domain SAVISQKPSRDICQRGTSLTIQCQVDSQVTMMFWYRQQPGQSLTLIATANQGSEATYESGFVIDKFPISRPNLTFSTLTVSNMSPEDSSIYLCSVLQGQGYTFGSGTRLTVV.

This sequence joins TRBV3-1 (or the pseudogene TRBV3-2) and TRBJ2-7; 14 bases are a match to TRBD2. The CDR3 is 16 residues long. Per the germline V gene, CDR1 is LGHDT and CDR2 is YNNKEL (reference sequence). Trimming removed 4 bases from V and 4 bases from J; junction bases left unmatched: 6. CDR3 in DNA: TGTGCCAGCAGCCGAGGGACTAGCGGGAGTTTGTACGAGCAGTACTTC. Translation: CASSRGTSGSLYEQYF.

The rearrangement links TRBV28 to TRBJ2-7; TRBD1 matches at 9 bases. The CDR3 covers 15 residues. With 5 bases clipped from V and 5 bases from J, the junction kept 10 bases outside the gene matches. CDR1 is MDHEN and CDR2 is SYDVKM in the germline V gene. This CDR3 is CASSTIDRGGHEQYF. CDR3 sequence (DNA): TGTGCCAGCAGTACGATCGACAGGGGGGGACACGAGCAGTACTTC.

The chain has TRBV11-3 and TRBJ2-4; D not resolved. V was pared by 4 bases and J by 0 bases, with 7 bases between. The CDR3 covers 14 residues. Germline CDR1 and CDR2: SGHNT and YENEEA. The CDR3 reads CASSSTLAKNIQYF. The CDR3 DNA reads as TGTGCCAGCAGCTCGACTTTAGCCAAAAACATTCAGTACTTC.

This chain joins TRBV6-5 and TRBJ2-5; no firm D call. Germline-derived CDR1 and CDR2 are MNHEY and SVGAGI. The V gene lost 10 bases and the J gene lost 3 bases, with 9 bases spanning the gap. The CDR3 sequence is 11 residues long. The CDR3 spells CATKREETQYF. CDR3 nucleotide sequence: TGTGCCACCAAACGGGAAGAGACCCAGTACTTC.

This chain links TRBV28 with TRBJ2-7; TRBD1 matches at 8 bases. The CDR3 is 12 residues long. The junction had 3 bases not matched to a gene; V was cut back by 5 bases and J by 6 bases. Germline CDR1 MDHEN, CDR2 SYDVKM. The CDR3: CASSQGTGEQYF. The CDR3 nucleotides read TGTGCCAGCAGTCAGGGGACAGGCGAGCAGTACTTC.

The genes are TRBV7-8 and TRBJ2-1; TRBD2 aligns across 11 bases. Germline CDR1 and CDR2: SGHVS and FQNEAQ. The junction had 3 bases not matched to a gene; V was cut back by 4 bases and J by 4 bases. This CDR3 contains 15 residues. The CDR3 protein is CASSSRLAGYNEQFF. The CDR3 nucleotides are TGTGCCAGCAGCTCCAGACTAGCGGGGTACAATGAGCAGTTCTTC.

This clone was recorded once. This rearrangement joins TRBV27 to TRBJ2-3; 12 bases fit TRBD2. CDR3 size: 18 residues. Looked up from germline, CDR1 is MNHEY and CDR2 is SMNVEV (reference sequence). With 2 bases clipped from V and 6 bases from J, the junction kept 12 bases outside the gene matches. This chain's CDR3 is CASSLIPASGRAGDTQYF. The CDR3 coding sequence is TGTGCCAGCAGTTTAATCCCGGCTAGCGGGAGGGCGGGGGATACGCAGTATTTT.

The chain recombines TRBV24-1 with TRBJ2-5; 8 nucleotides align to TRBD2. The CDR3 spans 14 residues. Germline loops: CDR1 KGHDR, CDR2 SFDVKD. With 6 bases clipped from V and 3 bases from J, the junction kept 5 bases outside the gene matches. The CDR3 DNA follows: TGTGCCACCAGTAGTAGCGGGGTAAAAGAGACCCAGTACTTC. Protein: CATSSSGVKETQYF.

The rearrangement uses TRBV29-1 and TRBJ2-3, with 8 positions matching TRBD1. The CDR3 is made up of 14 amino acids. Germline V CDR1 and CDR2: SQVTM, ANQGSEA. After removal of 2 bases from V and 3 bases from J, the junction contained 4 bases not matched to a gene. The CDR3 loop is CSVEPGQGTDTQYF. CDR3 DNA: TGCAGCGTTGAACCAGGACAGGGTACAGATACGCAGTATTTT.

This chain links TRBV12-3 or TRBV12-4 with TRBJ2-5; D is perhaps TRBD1 (5 bases). The CDR3 extends over 13 amino acids. Trimming cost V 4 bases and J 2 bases, with 8 bases left between them. The CDR3 sequence: CASSWQGQETQYF. CDR3 DNA: TGTGCCAGCAGTTGGCAGGGTCAAGAGACCCAGTACTTC.

The chain uses TRBV6-5 and TRBJ2-7, with D tentatively TRBD1 (6 bases). Looked up from germline, CDR1 is MNHEY and CDR2 is SVGAGI. The germline V and J ends were trimmed by 8 bases and 6 bases, with 17 bases remaining between them. The CDR3 has 13 residues. The CDR3 sequence is CASVRQGSGEQYF. CDR3 nucleotide sequence: TGTGCCAGCGTCCGGCAGGGGAGCGGCGAGCAGTACTTC.

The chain employs TRBV19 and TRBJ2-3; tentatively, D is TRBD2 (7 bases). V gave up 7 bases and J gave up 3 bases, with 11 bases separating them. The CDR3 contains 13 residues. CDR1 LNHDA and CDR2 SQIVND come from the germline V gene (reference sequence). The chain's CDR3 is CASNGGLTDTQYF. CDR3 bases: TGTGCCAGTAACGGGGGGCTTACAGATACGCAGTATTTT.

V usage is TRBV7-8 and J usage is TRBJ2-7, with TRBD2 matching 11 bases. Trimming cost V 0 bases and J 3 bases; bases outside gene matches: 7. This CDR3 contains 17 residues. Germline CDR1 is SGHVS and CDR2 is FQNEAQ. The CDR3 is CASSLALTSGSFYEQYF. Here the CDR3 DNA reads TGTGCCAGCAGCTTAGCCCTAACTAGCGGGAGTTTCTACGAGCAGTACTTC.

The CDR3 DNA sequence: TGTGCCATCAGTGGGGCCACAGATACGCAGTATTTT. It specifies CAISGATDTQYF. The chain joins TRBV10-3 to TRBJ2-3; D unresolved. V was cut by 4 bases and J by 2 bases, with 4 bases left in between. The CDR3 covers 12 residues. Germline assignment: CDR1 ENHRY and CDR2 SYGVKD.

The sample holds a few counts of this clone. This chain joins TRBV2 and TRBJ1-5; D perhaps matches TRBD1 (6 bases). Trimming shortened V by 4 bases and J by 5 bases, and 9 bases separated the two germline ends. Germline V lookup: CDR1 SNHLY, CDR2 FYNNEI. This CDR3 has 13 amino acids. The CDR3 spells CASSARGDQPQHF. CDR3 DNA: TGTGCCAGCAGTGCCAGGGGAGATCAGCCCCAGCATTTT.

This sequence joins TRBV18 and TRBJ2-4; no firm D call. This CDR3 contains 16 residues. V lost 0 bases and J lost 6, with 15 bases in between. Germline V gives CDR1 KGHSH, CDR2 LQKENI. The CDR3 sequence is CASSPPGDFGLNIQYF. For the CDR3, the DNA is TGTGCCAGCTCACCACCCGGAGATTTCGGGTTAAACATTCAGTACTTC.

The V call is TRBV29-1, the J call TRBJ1-1; TRBD1 matches 7 bases. This CDR3 contains 14 residues. V lost 6 bases, J lost 0 bases, and 7 bases stayed unmatched. CDR1 and CDR2 from the germline V gene are SQVTM and ANQGSEA. The DNA of the CDR3 is TGCAGCGTCCGGGACAGAAGAATGAACACTGAAGCTTTCTTT. Protein: CSVRDRRMNTEAFF.

The gene calls are TRBV27 and TRBJ2-6; possible D gene TRBD2, 6 bases. Germline CDR1 and CDR2: MNHEY and SMNVEV (reference sequence). V was pared by 8 bases and J by 0 bases, with 11 bases between. This CDR3 comprises 15 residues. CDR3 residues: CASGGTHSGANVLTF. The CDR3, as DNA: TGTGCCAGCGGCGGGACCCACTCTGGGGCCAACGTCCTGACTTTC. Variable domain in full (rest from reference TRBV27 and TRBJ2-6): EAQVTQNPRYLITVTGKKLTVTCSQNMNHEYMSWYRQDPGLGLRQIYYSMNVEVTDKGDVPEGYKVSRKEKRNFPLILESPSPNQTSLYFCASGGTHSGANVLTFGAGSRLTVL.

This chain joins TRBV30 and TRBJ2-3, with 7 bases aligning to TRBD2. Trimming at V came to 4 bases and at J to 3 bases, leaving 4 bases not matched to a gene. This CDR3 is 13 amino acids long. Looked up from germline, CDR1 is GTSNPN and CDR2 is SVGIG (reference sequence). CDR3 amino acids: CAWTAGVTDTQYF. DNA of the CDR3: TGTGCCTGGACGGCGGGAGTAACAGATACGCAGTATTTT. The full variable domain, with the rest looked up from reference TRBV30 and TRBJ2-3, is SQTIHQWPATLVQPVGSPLSLECTVEGTSNPNLYWYRQAAGRGLQLLFYSVGIGQISSEVPQNLSASRPQDRQFILSSKKLLLSDSGFYLCAWTAGVTDTQYFGPGTRLTVL.

This chain joins TRBV25-1 and TRBJ2-1; 10 nucleotides match TRBD2. The CDR3 length is 16 residues. V gave up 6 bases and J gave up 7 bases; unmatched junction bases: 12. The germline V gene has CDR1 MGHDK and CDR2 SYGVNS. In nucleotides, the CDR3 is TGTGCCAGCAGCCTGTCAGCGGGAGGGATTGGAAATGAGCAGTTCTTC. Amino acids: CASSLSAGGIGNEQFF.

This clone appeared once. The V gene is TRBV5-1, the J gene TRBJ2-3; TRBD2 aligns across 15 bases. This CDR3 is built from 17 residues. V gave up 4 bases and J gave up 4 bases; unmatched junction bases: 7. Germline V CDR1 and CDR2: SGHRS, YFSETQ. The CDR3 DNA sequence: TGCGCCAGCAGCCCCGGACTAGCGGGAGGGCCCGCAGATACGCAGTATTTT. Amino acid sequence: CASSPGLAGGPADTQYF.

This clone was counted once. CDR3 in amino acids: CASSVDMLGEGYTF. CDR3 DNA sequence: TGTGCCAGCAGCGTTGACATGCTGGGAGAAGGCTACACCTTC. This chain joins TRBV9 and TRBJ1-2, with unresolved D. Germline CDR1 SGDLS, CDR2 YYNGEE. V lost 2 bases and J 8 bases, leaving 16 bases between the germline ends. The CDR3 has 14 residues.

On this clone: An end of the junction does not agree with germline; a read error may underlie this. In nucleotides, the CDR3 is TGTGCCAGCAGCTTACCCGCCGGCGGGGTGGACTTC. The encoded protein is CASSLPAGGVDF. The chain is built from TRBV7-2 and TRBJ2-7, with D perhaps TRBD2 (6 bases). Germline CDR1 reads SGHTA; CDR2 reads FQGNSA. This CDR3 comprises 12 residues.

The J gene is TRBJ2-7, the V gene TRBV7-2, with TRBD2 matching 11 bases. CDR3 size: 14 residues. V lost 3 bases, J lost 6 bases, and 4 bases stayed unmatched. The V gene's germline CDR1 is SGHTA and CDR2 FQGNSA. The CDR3 spells CASSFSGRAVEQYF. In nucleotides, the CDR3 is TGTGCCAGCAGCTTTAGCGGGAGGGCGGTCGAGCAGTACTTC.

The chain combines TRBV29-1 with TRBJ2-7; 7 nucleotides agree with TRBD1. CDR3 length equals 12 residues. CDR1 and CDR2 from the germline V gene are SQVTM and ANQGSEA. The J segment lost 3 bases and the V segment lost 4 bases, leaving 3 bases of the junction unmatched. DNA for the CDR3: TGCAGCGTTGCTAGACAGGGCTACGAGCAGTACTTC. Translation gives CSVARQGYEQYF.

CDR3 in amino acids: CASSEWGRDSPLHF. The CDR3 DNA follows: TGTGCCAGCAGTGAGTGGGGGAGGGATTCACCCCTCCACTTT. The gene calls are TRBV2 and TRBJ1-6; a possible D gene is TRBD1 (5 bases). Germline V gives CDR1 SNHLY, CDR2 FYNNEI. V was cut by 3 bases and J by 8 bases, with 11 bases left in between. This CDR3 contains 14 residues.

This clone has a single count. The chain has TRBV5-1 and TRBJ2-3, with D possibly TRBD2 on 5 matching bases. Germline loops: CDR1 SGHRS, CDR2 YFSETQ. This CDR3 is 14 amino acids long. V was cut by 0 bases and J by 5 bases, with 10 bases left in between. CDR3 protein: CASSLGGLGDTQYF. The CDR3 DNA sequence: TGCGCCAGCAGCTTGGGAGGACTGGGAGATACGCAGTATTTT.